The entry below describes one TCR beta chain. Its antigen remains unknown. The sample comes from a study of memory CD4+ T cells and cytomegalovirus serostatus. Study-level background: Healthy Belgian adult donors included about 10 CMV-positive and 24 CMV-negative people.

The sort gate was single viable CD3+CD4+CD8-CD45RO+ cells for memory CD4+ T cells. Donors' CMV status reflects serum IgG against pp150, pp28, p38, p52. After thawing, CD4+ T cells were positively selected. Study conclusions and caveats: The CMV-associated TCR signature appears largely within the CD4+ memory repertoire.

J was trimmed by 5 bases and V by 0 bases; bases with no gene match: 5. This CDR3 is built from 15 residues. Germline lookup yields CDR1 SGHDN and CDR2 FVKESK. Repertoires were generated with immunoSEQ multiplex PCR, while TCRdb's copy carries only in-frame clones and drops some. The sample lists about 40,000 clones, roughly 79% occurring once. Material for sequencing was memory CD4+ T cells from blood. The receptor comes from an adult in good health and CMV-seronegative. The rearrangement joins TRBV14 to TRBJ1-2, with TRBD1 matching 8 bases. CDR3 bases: TGTGCCAGCAGCCAAGACCGGACAGGGCTTTATGGCTACACCTTC. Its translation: CASSQDRTGLYGYTF.